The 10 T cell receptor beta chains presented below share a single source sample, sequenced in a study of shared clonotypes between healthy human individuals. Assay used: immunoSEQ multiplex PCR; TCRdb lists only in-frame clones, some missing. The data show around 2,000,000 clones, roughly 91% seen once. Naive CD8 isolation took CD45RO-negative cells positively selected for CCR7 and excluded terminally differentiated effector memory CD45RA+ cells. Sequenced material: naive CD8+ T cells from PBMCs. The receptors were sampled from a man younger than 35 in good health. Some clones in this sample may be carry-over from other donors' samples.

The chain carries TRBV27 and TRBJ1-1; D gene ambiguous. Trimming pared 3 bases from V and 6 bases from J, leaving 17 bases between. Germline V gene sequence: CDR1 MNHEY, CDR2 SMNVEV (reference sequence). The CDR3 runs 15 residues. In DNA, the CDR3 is TGTGCCAGCAGTTTTCTCGCAAATCCTGAGCCTGAAGCTTTCTTT. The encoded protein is CASSFLANPEPEAFF.

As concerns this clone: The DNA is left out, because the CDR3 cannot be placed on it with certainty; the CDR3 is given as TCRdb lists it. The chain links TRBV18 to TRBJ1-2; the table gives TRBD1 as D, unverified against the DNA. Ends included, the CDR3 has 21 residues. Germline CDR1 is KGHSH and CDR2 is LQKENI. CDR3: CASSRDRSPPGDGYTFGSLPF.

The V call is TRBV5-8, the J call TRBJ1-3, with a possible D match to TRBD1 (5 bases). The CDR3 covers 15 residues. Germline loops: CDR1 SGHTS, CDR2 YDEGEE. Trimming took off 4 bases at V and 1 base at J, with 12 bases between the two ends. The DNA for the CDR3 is TGTGCCAGCAGCAGACTCCAGGGATCTGGAAACACCATATATTTT. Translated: CASSRLQGSGNTIYF.

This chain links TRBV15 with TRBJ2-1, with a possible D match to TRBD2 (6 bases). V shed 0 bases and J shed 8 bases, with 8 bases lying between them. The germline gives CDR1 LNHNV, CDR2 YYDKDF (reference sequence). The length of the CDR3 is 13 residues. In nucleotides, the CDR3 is TGTGCCACCAGCAGAGACAGGGAGGATGAGCAGTTCTTC. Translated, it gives CATSRDREDEQFF.

CDR3 in amino acids: CASSMGGYPPYNEQFF. The CDR3 DNA follows: TGTGCCAGCAGCATGGGAGGGTACCCCCCCTACAATGAGCAGTTCTTC. The V gene is TRBV7-9, the J gene TRBJ2-1; 7 nucleotides line up with TRBD2. The CDR3 is made up of 16 amino acids. Germline loops: CDR1 SEHNR, CDR2 FQNEAQ (reference sequence). Unmatched junction bases numbered 9, after V lost 5 bases and J lost 2 bases.

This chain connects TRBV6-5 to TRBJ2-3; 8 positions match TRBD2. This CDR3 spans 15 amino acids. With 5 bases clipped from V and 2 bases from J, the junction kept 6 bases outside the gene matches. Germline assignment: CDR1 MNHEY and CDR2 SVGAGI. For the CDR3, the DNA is TGTGCCAGCAGTGCAGAACTAGCGGACACAGATACGCAGTATTTT. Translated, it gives CASSAELADTDTQYF.

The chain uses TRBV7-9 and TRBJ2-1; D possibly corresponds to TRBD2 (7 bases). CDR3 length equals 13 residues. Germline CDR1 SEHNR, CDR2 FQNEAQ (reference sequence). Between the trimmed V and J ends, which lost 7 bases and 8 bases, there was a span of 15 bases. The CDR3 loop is CASTQGGVYEQFF. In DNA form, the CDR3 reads TGTGCCAGCACCCAAGGGGGGGTGTATGAGCAGTTCTTC.

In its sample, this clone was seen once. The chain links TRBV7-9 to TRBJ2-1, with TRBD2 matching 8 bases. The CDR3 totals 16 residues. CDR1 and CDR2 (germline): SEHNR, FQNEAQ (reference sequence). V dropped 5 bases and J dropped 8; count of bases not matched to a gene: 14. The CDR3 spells CASSPVERESRDEQFF. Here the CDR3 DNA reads TGTGCCAGCAGCCCCGTGGAGCGGGAGTCCCGGGATGAGCAGTTCTTC.

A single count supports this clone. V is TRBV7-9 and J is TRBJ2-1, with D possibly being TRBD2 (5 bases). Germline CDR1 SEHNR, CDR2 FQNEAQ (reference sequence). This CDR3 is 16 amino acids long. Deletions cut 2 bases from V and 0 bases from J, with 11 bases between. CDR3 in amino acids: CASSLPDSSSYNEQFF. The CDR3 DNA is TGTGCCAGCAGCTTACCGGACTCTAGCTCCTACAATGAGCAGTTCTTC. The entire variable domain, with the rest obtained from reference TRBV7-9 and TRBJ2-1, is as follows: DTGVSQNPRHKITKRGQNVTFRCDPISEHNRLYWYRQTLGQGPEFLTYFQNEAQLEKSRLLSDRFSAERPKGSFSTLEIQRTEQGDSAMYLCASSLPDSSSYNEQFFGPGTRLTVL.

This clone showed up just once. The CDR3: CAISESTRDPRYEQYF. In DNA form, the CDR3 reads TGTGCCATCAGTGAGTCGACGCGAGACCCTCGGTACGAGCAGTACTTC. The chain uses TRBV10-3 and TRBJ2-7, with D unclear. Germline CDR1 reads ENHRY; CDR2 reads SYGVKD. Trimming took 0 bases from V and 4 from J, leaving 16 bases between them. This CDR3 region has 16 residues.